Listed below are T cell receptor beta chains from one sample, sequenced in a study of shared clonotypes between healthy human individuals. Measured with immunoSEQ multiplex PCR; TCRdb has only the in-frame clones, and not every one. The sample includes about 980,000 clones, over 60% of them seen just once. Material: memory CD4+ T cells sorted from blood. All receptors derive from a man younger than 30 in good health. The CDR3 runs from the conserved cysteine through the conserved F or W. The D gene is left open where the match is weak. The size of a clone is reported for some rows only, either as once, few or many, or as a class for expanded clones.

NA	TRBV7-2	NA	TRBJ2-3	CASSLDGSTDTQYF	TGTGCCAGCAGCTTAGATGGTAGCACAGATACGCAGTATTTT
NA	TRBV5-1	NA	TRBJ2-7	CASSSRSNDYEQYF	TGCGCCAGCAGCTCTCGGAGCAACGACTACGAGCAGTACTTC
NA	TRBV5-1	TRBD2	TRBJ2-1	CASSPGLAVNEQFF	TGCGCCAGCAGCCCGGGACTAGCAGTAAATGAGCAGTTCTTC
NA	TRBV19	TRBD2	TRBJ2-3	CASSRTSGRLWDTQYF	TGTGCCAGTAGTCGGACTAGCGGGAGGCTTTGGGATACGCAGTATTTT
NA	TRBV5-3	NA	TRBJ2-2	CARSPRSGLAGELFF	TGTGCCAGAAGCCCGCGGAGCGGGCTGGCCGGGGAGCTGTTTTTT
NA	TRBV5-4	NA	TRBJ2-2	CASSLAKPGRNTGELFF	TGTGCCAGCAGCTTGGCCAAGCCAGGCAGGAACACCGGGGAGCTGTTTTTT
NA	TRBV5-1	NA	TRBJ1-1	CASSLRGTAEAEAFF	TGCGCCAGCAGCTTGAGGGGTACCGCTGAGGCTGAAGCTTTCTTT
NA	TRBV7-2	NA	TRBJ1-5	CASTRGFEGVAQPQHF	TGTGCCAGCACCCGGGGATTTGAGGGGGTGGCTCAGCCCCAGCATTTT
NA	TRBV2	NA	TRBJ2-3	CASSLSLGLVRSRTDTQYF	TGTGCCAGCAGTCTTTCCTTGGGCCTAGTTCGGTCCCGAACAGATACGCAGTATTTT
few	TRBV19	NA	TRBJ1-2	CASSTTATGSYGYTF	TGTGCCAGTAGTACTACCGCGACAGGCAGCTATGGCTACACCTTC
NA	TRBV30	TRBD1	TRBJ1-4	CAWRVQTGGNEKLFF	TGTGCCTGGAGAGTACAGACAGGGGGCAATGAAAAACTGTTTTTT
few	TRBV28	TRBD2	TRBJ2-5	CASRGTSVGQETQYF	TGTGCCAGCAGGGGGACTAGCGTCGGCCAAGAGACCCAGTACTTC
many	TRBV2	NA	TRBJ1-5	CASQGEGNQPQHF	TGTGCCAGCCAGGGAGAAGGGAATCAGCCCCAGCATTTT
NA	TRBV2	NA	TRBJ2-2	CASSGTDRGTGELFF	TGTGCCAGCAGTGGGACAGATCGCGGCACCGGGGAGCTGTTTTTT
NA	TRBV7-2	NA	TRBJ1-2	CASSLGDRTTPYGYTF	TGTGCCAGCAGCTTGGGCGACAGGACCACCCCCTATGGCTACACCTTC
NA	TRBV4-1	NA	TRBJ2-3	CASSSTRGEGQYF	TGCGCCAGCAGTTCGACTAGGGGAGAGGGGCAGTATTTT
NA	TRBV28	TRBD1	TRBJ1-1	CASSLTGRTEAFF	TGTGCCAGCAGTTTGACAGGGAGGACTGAAGCTTTCTTT